Each of the 15 T cell receptor beta chains below was sequenced from the same sample in a study of regulatory T cells in long-lasting Graves disease. iRepertoire HTBI primers and Arm-PCR of CDR3 regions built TCR beta libraries. TCRdb re-called the multiplex PCR reads with MiXCR, one entry per CDR3 protein. Seen here are fewer than 550,000 distinct CDR3 sequences, about 16% observed once, and the top ten hold roughly 23%. Described time point: newly diagnosed GD, antithyroid drugs for less than 3 months. Making the TCR library involved RNA that had been extracted from PBMCs. These same data were also listed under a study on T cells in Graves' hyperthyroidism and ophthalmopathy.

The input for sequencing was peripheral blood mononuclear cells (PBMCs), taken at new diagnosis, from a patient treated with antithyroid drugs. The receptor source for this set is a woman younger than 30 with Graves disease.

This clonotype was counted only a few times. The chain couples TRBV5-1 to TRBJ1-6; D might be TRBD1 (5 bases). CDR3 length: 14 residues. Germline V gene lookup returns CDR1 SGHRS and CDR2 YFSETQ. V lost 2 bases, J lost 9 bases, and 12 bases lay in between. The DNA of the CDR3 is TGCGCCAGCAGCTTACACACTGGGGGTTCACCCCTCCACTTT. Encoded protein: CASSLHTGGSPLHF. Combining the CDR3 with reference TRBV5-1 and TRBJ1-6 gives the whole variable domain KAGVTQTPRYLIKTRGQQVTLSCSPISGHRSVSWYQQTPGQGLQFLFEYFSETQRNKGNFPGRFSGRQFSNSRSEMNVSTLELGDSALYLCASSLHTGGSPLHFGNGTRLTVT.

The table lists this clonotype with a few counts. CDR3 residues: CASSTMYEQYF. The DNA for the CDR3 is TGTGCCAGCAGCACTATGTACGAGCAGTACTTC. This chain joins TRBV3-1 and TRBJ2-7; D ambiguous. CDR1 and CDR2 (germline): LGHDT, YNNKEL (reference sequence). CDR3 length: 11 residues. V lost 5 bases and J 4 bases, leaving 6 bases between the germline ends.

A single count supports this clonotype. This clone may be a read error of a much larger clone one base away. V usage is TRBV20-1 and J usage is TRBJ2-1, with D possibly TRBD1 on 6 matching bases. The V gene lost 3 bases and the J gene lost 10 bases, with 16 bases spanning the gap. The V gene's germline CDR1 is DFQATT and CDR2 SNEGSKA (reference sequence). There are 13 residues in the CDR3. For the CDR3, the DNA is TGCAGTGCTAGTAGGCAGGGGTTGGGCGAGCAGTTCTTC. This encodes CSASRQGLGEQFF.

This clonotype was seen repeatedly, ten times or more. The chain uses TRBV28 and TRBJ1-1, with D hard to call. V dropped 7 bases and J dropped 4 bases, with 16 bases sitting between them. The CDR3 spans 14 residues. Germline loops: CDR1 MDHEN, CDR2 SYDVKM. The CDR3 spells CASTPGVRVTEAFF. Written as DNA, the CDR3 is TGTGCCAGCACCCCGGGTGTGAGGGTCACTGAAGCTTTCTTT.

The V call is TRBV25-1, the J call TRBJ2-7; 8 positions match TRBD1. The CDR3 sequence is 14 residues long. The germline CDR1 and CDR2 sequences are MGHDK and SYGVNS. The V gene end was trimmed by 1 base and the J gene end by 3 bases; junction bases not matched to a gene: 2. CDR3 sequence: CASSESGTGYEQYF. The CDR3 DNA follows: TGTGCCAGCAGTGAATCGGGGACAGGCTACGAGCAGTACTTC.

At least ten counts were recorded for this clonotype. The chain has TRBV28 and TRBJ1-4, with 9 bases lining up with TRBD1. V lost 7 bases, J lost 2 bases, and 2 bases stayed unmatched. The V gene's germline CDR1 is MDHEN and CDR2 SYDVKM. This CDR3 is 14 amino acids long. The CDR3 sequence: CASKTGGTNEKLFF. The CDR3 nucleotides read TGTGCCAGCAAGACAGGGGGGACTAATGAAAAACTGTTTTTT.

The rearrangement links TRBV6-1 to TRBJ2-7, with 9 nucleotides matching TRBD2. Per germline, CDR1 MNHNS and CDR2 SASEGT. The CDR3 extends over 17 amino acids. V lost 5 bases and J lost 0; bases outside the gene matches: 11. The CDR3 region has the DNA TGTGCCAGCAGTTTTTGGACTAGCGCGGCTAGCTCCTACGAGCAGTACTTC. Residues: CASSFWTSAASSYEQYF.

This clonotype has just a few counts. The chain uses TRBV2 and TRBJ1-5; weak D call: TRBD1 (5 bases). This CDR3 is 13 amino acids long. The germline V gene encodes CDR1 SNHLY and CDR2 FYNNEI. V lost 6 bases and J lost 7, with 13 bases in between. In DNA form, the CDR3 reads TGTGCCAGCAGCAGTGGGGGGATCCAGCCCCAGCATTTT. This sequence encodes CASSSGGIQPQHF.

The V call is TRBV5-5, the J call TRBJ2-5; 10 positions agree with TRBD1. CDR1 is SGHKS, CDR2 YYEKEE, per germline (reference sequence). Losses at the gene ends were 3 bases for V and 5 bases for J; bases not matched to a gene: 10. The CDR3 length is 16 residues. CDR3 in amino acids: CASSSPAGTGAETQYF. CDR3 nucleotide sequence: TGTGCCAGCAGCTCACCAGCCGGGACAGGGGCTGAGACCCAGTACTTC.

This clonotype appeared many times. The V and J genes are TRBV7-9 and TRBJ2-3; TRBD2 matches at 8 bases. The germline V gene encodes CDR1 SEHNR and CDR2 FQNEAQ (reference sequence). The CDR3 sequence is 17 residues long. Losses at the gene ends were 3 bases for V and 2 bases for J; bases not matched to a gene: 10. The CDR3 loop is CASSFWAGGVSTDTQYF. CDR3 sequence (DNA): TGTGCCAGCAGCTTTTGGGCGGGAGGTGTCTCCACAGATACGCAGTATTTT. The complete variable domain, with remaining parts taken from reference TRBV7-9 and TRBJ2-3, reads DTGVSQNPRHKITKRGQNVTFRCDPISEHNRLYWYRQTLGQGPEFLTYFQNEAQLEKSRLLSDRFSAERPKGSFSTLEIQRTEQGDSAMYLCASSFWAGGVSTDTQYFGPGTRLTVL.

This clonotype was recorded only once. The V gene is TRBV3-1, the J gene TRBJ1-1; D unclear. The CDR3 covers 15 residues. Per the germline V gene, CDR1 is LGHDT and CDR2 is YNNKEL (reference sequence). Deletions cut 8 bases from V and 0 bases from J, with 16 bases between. This CDR3 is CASCLPGRMNTEAFF. The CDR3 nucleotides are TGTGCCAGCTGCCTCCCCGGGCGGATGAACACTGAAGCTTTCTTT.

CDR3 bases: TGTGCCAGCAGTGAATATGTTGGAAACACCATATATTTT. Its translation is CASSEYVGNTIYF. This chain links TRBV25-1 with TRBJ1-3; D gene uncertain. CDR1 is MGHDK, CDR2 SYGVNS, per germline. Between the trimmed V and J ends, which lost 0 bases and 3 bases, there was a span of 3 bases. This CDR3 contains 13 residues.

In its sample, this clonotype was seen a few times. V gene TRBV6-1 combines with J gene TRBJ2-2; D unresolved. This CDR3 is 13 amino acids long. Between the trimmed V and J ends, which lost 6 bases and 1 base, there was a span of 6 bases. Per germline, CDR1 MNHNS and CDR2 SASEGT. The CDR3 sequence: CASRDLNTGELFF. The CDR3 coding sequence is TGTGCCAGCAGGGACCTGAACACCGGGGAGCTGTTTTTT.

The chain uses TRBV28 and TRBJ2-5, with D perhaps assigned TRBD1 or TRBD2 (7 bases each). The CDR3 runs 13 residues. V lost 6 bases, J lost 4 bases, and 12 bases lay in between. Looked up from germline, CDR1 is MDHEN and CDR2 is SYDVKM. CDR3 protein: CASRTGEGETQYF. As DNA, the CDR3 is TGTGCCAGCAGAACAGGGGAGGGAGAGACCCAGTACTTC.

A few counts support this clonotype. The chain couples TRBV25-1 to TRBJ2-1, with 11 bases identical to TRBD2. The CDR3 contains 14 residues. J was trimmed by 5 bases and V by 6 bases; bases with no gene match: 3. CDR1 is MGHDK, CDR2 SYGVNS, per germline. CDR3 region: CASRVAGGDNEQFF. CDR3 sequence (DNA): TGTGCCAGCAGGGTAGCGGGAGGGGACAATGAGCAGTTCTTC.